This T cell receptor (beta chain) emerged from a study of blood T cells in healthy people across ages. On the study more broadly: When template switching was applied, about one barcoded beta molecule was captured per two T cells. Study-wide findings and caveats: Age advanced and TCR beta diversity per million T cells fell, roughly linearly.

About this clonotype itself: Its cognate antigen is unknown. This may be a read error, as it is one base from a much larger clone.

Alongside a J-beta primer mix, a sample-barcoded 5' primer served in a second PCR lasting 7 to 11 cycles. Every cDNA was tagged by a template-switch adaptor with 12 random nucleotides. TCRdb analysed the 5' RACE reads with MiXCR anew, one entry per CDR3 protein. The profile shows about 680,000 distinct CDR3 sequences, over 45% of them singletons. Per the germline V gene, CDR1 is SGHRS and CDR2 is YFSETQ. This CDR3 has 13 amino acids. Peripheral blood, around 10 milliliters per donor, was collected. Sequencing was performed on blood. This TCR derives from a woman aged 55-69 years in good health. The chain joins TRBV5-1 to TRBJ2-3; D is unclear. CDR3 region: CASSLVPTDTRYF. The DNA for the CDR3 is TGCGCCAGCAGCTTGGTCCCTACAGATACGCGGTATTTT.